This T cell receptor (beta chain) was documented in a study of CD8+ T cells in alopecia areata. On the study more broadly: Those treated were given oral tofacitinib at 5 to 10 mg twice daily. Tofacitinib lasted 6 to 18 months, then 6 months off drug.

The CDR3 spans 11 residues. Germline CDR1 reads SQVTM; CDR2 reads ANQGSEA. Trimming stripped 6 bases from V and 14 bases from J, with 14 bases between. Following RNA extraction, reverse transcription yielded cDNA that acted as the sequencing template. Produced via immunoSEQ multiplex PCR; TCRdb's table is partial and in-frame only. The repertoire holds about 180,000 clones, with around 63% as singletons. This chain uses TRBV29-1 with TRBJ1-6, with D possibly TRBD1 on 6 matching bases. This clonotype originated in a human donor with alopecia areata. The specimen was CD4+ T cells sorted from blood, collected at week 0. The CDR3 protein is CSVQQGTTLHF. The CDR3 region has the DNA TGCAGCGTACAACAGGGTACAACCCTCCACTTT.